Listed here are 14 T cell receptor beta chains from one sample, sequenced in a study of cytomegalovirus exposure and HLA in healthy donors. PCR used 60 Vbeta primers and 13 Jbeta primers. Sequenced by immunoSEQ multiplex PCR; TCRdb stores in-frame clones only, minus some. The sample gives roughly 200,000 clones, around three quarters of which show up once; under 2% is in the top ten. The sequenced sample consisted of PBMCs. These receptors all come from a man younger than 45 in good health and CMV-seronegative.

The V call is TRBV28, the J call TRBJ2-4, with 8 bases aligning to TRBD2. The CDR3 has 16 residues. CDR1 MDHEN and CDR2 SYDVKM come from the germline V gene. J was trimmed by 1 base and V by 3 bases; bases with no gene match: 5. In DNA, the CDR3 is TGTGCCAGCAGTTTCCAGCGGGAGACGGCCAAAAACATTCAGTACTTC. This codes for CASSFQRETAKNIQYF.

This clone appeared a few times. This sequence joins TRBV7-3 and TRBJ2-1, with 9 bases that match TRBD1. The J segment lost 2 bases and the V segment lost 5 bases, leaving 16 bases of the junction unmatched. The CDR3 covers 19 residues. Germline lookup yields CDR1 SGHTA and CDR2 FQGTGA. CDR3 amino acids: CASSPRTGEVFGPYNEQFF. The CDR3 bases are TGTGCCAGCAGCCCCAGGACAGGGGAAGTCTTCGGCCCCTACAATGAGCAGTTCTTC.

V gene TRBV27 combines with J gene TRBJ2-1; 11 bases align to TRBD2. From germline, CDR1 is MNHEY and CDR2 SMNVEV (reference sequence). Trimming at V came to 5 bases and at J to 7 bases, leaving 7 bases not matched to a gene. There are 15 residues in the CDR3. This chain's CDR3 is CASSILAGVGNEQFF. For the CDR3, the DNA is TGTGCCAGCAGTATACTAGCGGGAGTAGGAAATGAGCAGTTCTTC.

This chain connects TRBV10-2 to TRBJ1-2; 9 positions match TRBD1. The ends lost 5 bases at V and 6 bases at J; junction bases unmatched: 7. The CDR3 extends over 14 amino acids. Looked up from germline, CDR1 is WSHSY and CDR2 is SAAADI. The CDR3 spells CASSKLQGADGYTF. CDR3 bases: TGCGCCAGCAGTAAATTACAGGGGGCTGATGGCTACACCTTC.

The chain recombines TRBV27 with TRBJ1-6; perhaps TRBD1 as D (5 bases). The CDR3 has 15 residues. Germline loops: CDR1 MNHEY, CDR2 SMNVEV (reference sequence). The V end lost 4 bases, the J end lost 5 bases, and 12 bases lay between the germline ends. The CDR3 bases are TGTGCCAGCAGTTCCCCGGGACTTAATAATTCACCCCTCCACTTT. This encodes CASSSPGLNNSPLHF.

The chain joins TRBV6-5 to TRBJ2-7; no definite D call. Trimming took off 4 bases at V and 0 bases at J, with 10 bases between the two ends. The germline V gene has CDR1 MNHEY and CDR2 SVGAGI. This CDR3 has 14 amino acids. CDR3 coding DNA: TGTGCCAGCAGTTCACAGCCCCACTCCTACGAGCAGTACTTC. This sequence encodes CASSSQPHSYEQYF.

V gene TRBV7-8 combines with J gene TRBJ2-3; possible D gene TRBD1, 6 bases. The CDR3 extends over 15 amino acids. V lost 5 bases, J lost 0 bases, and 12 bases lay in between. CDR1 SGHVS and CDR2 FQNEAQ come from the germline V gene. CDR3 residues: CASSPDSASTDTQYF. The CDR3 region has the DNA TGTGCCAGCAGCCCGGACAGTGCTAGCACAGATACGCAGTATTTT.

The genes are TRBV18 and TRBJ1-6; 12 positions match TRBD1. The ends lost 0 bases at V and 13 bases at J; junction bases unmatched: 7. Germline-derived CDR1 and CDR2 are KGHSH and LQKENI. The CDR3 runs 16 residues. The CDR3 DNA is TGTGCCAGCTCACCACCGCCGGGACAGGGGGCAAGGCCCCTCCACTTT. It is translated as CASSPPPGQGARPLHF.

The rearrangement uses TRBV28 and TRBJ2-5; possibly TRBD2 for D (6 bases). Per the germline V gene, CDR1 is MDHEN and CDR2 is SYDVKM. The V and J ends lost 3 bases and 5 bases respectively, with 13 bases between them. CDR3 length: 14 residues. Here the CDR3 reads CASSFRGTRETQYF. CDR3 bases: TGTGCCAGCAGTTTTCGGGGGACCCGCGAGACCCAGTACTTC.

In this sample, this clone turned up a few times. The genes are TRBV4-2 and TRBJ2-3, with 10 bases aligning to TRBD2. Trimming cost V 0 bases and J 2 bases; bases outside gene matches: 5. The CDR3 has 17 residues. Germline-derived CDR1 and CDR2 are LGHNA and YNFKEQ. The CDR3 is CASSQERAGGATDTQYF. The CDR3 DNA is TGTGCCAGCAGCCAAGAACGAGCGGGGGGGGCCACAGATACGCAGTATTTT.

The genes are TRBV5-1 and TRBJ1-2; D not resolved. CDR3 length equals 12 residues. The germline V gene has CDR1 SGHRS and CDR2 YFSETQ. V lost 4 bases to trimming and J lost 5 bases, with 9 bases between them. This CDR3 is CASSPEQYGYTF. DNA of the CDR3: TGCGCCAGCAGCCCAGAACAGTATGGCTACACCTTC.

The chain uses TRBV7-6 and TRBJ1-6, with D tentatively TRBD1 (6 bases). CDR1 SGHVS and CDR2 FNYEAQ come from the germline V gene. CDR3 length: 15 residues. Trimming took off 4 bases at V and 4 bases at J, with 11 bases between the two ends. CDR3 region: CASSSWTDYNSPLHF. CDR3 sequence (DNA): TGTGCCAGCAGCTCCTGGACAGATTATAATTCACCCCTCCACTTT.

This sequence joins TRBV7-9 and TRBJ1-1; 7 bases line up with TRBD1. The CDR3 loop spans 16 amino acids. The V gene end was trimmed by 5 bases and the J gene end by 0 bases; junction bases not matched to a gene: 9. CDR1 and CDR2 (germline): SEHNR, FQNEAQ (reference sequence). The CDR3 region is CASSTPTGPMNTEAFF. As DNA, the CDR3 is TGTGCCAGCAGCACACCGACAGGGCCGATGAACACTGAAGCTTTCTTT. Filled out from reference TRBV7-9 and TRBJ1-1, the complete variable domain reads DTGVSQNPRHKITKRGQNVTFRCDPISEHNRLYWYRQTLGQGPEFLTYFQNEAQLEKSRLLSDRFSAERPKGSFSTLEIQRTEQGDSAMYLCASSTPTGPMNTEAFFGQGTRLTVV.

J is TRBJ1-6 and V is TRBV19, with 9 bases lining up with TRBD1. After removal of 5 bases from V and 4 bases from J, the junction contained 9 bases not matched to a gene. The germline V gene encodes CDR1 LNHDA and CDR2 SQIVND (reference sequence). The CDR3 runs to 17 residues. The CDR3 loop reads CASSALQGATYNSPLHF. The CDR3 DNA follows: TGTGCCAGTAGTGCATTACAGGGGGCGACTTATAATTCACCCCTCCACTTT.